This TCR beta chain was sequenced during a study of T cell repertoires in cytomegalovirus infection. Study-level background: Public TCR beta signature analysis indicated the presence of both CMV infection and matching HLA type. General study points: In two of eight donors, the top clonotype was HLA-C-restricted CMV-specific.

The CDR3 runs to 15 residues. Germline CDR1 is MDHEN and CDR2 is SYDVKM. Trimming cost V 3 bases and J 6 bases, with 16 bases left between them. The sample holds many counts of this clonotype. Its antigen is currently unknown. Each CDR3 protein is one row after TCRdb ran MiXCR on the reads. The table records 400,000 or so distinct CDR3 sequences, about a sixth of them present only once. The source is a human donor in good health (CMV status not recorded). Some clones in this sample may be carry-over from other donors' samples. Sequencing used PBMCs. The rearrangement joins TRBV28 to TRBJ2-3, with a possible D match to TRBD2 (6 bases). CDR3 sequence: CASSFPSGETDTQYF. CDR3 DNA sequence: TGTGCCAGCAGTTTCCCTTCGGGGGAAACGGATACGCAGTATTTT. The entire variable domain, with the rest obtained from reference TRBV28 and TRBJ2-3, is as follows: DVKVTQSSRYLVKRTGEKVFLECVQDMDHENMFWYRQDPGLGLRLIYFSYDVKMKEKGDIPEGYSVSREKKERFSLILESASTNQTSMYLCASSFPSGETDTQYFGPGTRLTVL.